This T cell receptor (beta chain) was sequenced for a study of cytomegalovirus exposure and HLA in healthy donors. The study's findings and limits: V- and J-gene trimming in TCR beta was tied to a missense DCLRE1C variant by an analysis performed later. Links to common viral pathogens appeared, in a later analysis, for several of the most significant clusters. Association of 15,000 to 20,000 TCR beta sequences with HLA alleles was found at 0.05 false discovery rate in a later analysis. Many donors carried some public TCRs, although rarity characterized most TCR sequences.

Use of 60 Vbeta and 13 Jbeta primers characterized the PCR. Using immunoSEQ multiplex PCR, the repertoire was profiled, and TCRdb retains in-frame clones only, with some absent. Here the sample spans about 140,000 clones, 60% to 85% being singletons. This clone has only a few counts. Its antigen is currently unknown. Sequencing was performed on PBMCs. This TCR came from a man aged 40-49 years in good health and CMV-seronegative.

For the CDR3, the DNA is TGTGCCAGCAGCTCATGGCTACTAGCGGACAATGAGCAGTTCTTC. It translates to CASSSWLLADNEQFF. The chain employs TRBV11-2 and TRBJ2-1, with TRBD2 matching over 8 bases. The CDR3 runs 15 residues. Germline CDR1 and CDR2: SGHAT and FQNNGV. V gave up 4 bases and J gave up 5 bases; unmatched junction bases: 7.